The next 5 T cell receptor beta chains were all read from a single sample in a study of Ad26.COV2.S vaccination and SARS-CoV-2 variants. Assay: immunoSEQ multiplex PCR; the TCRdb copy retains only in-frame clones and omits some. The sample contains roughly 420,000 clones, nearly 90% of which appear only once. The treatment was: over 15 received Ad26.COV2.S at low or high dose, single or two shots; 5 received placebo; per-sample allocation not given. Day 63 after the first injection of vaccine or placebo was the sampling time. This sample comprised peripheral blood, obtained in a trial of Ad26.COV2.S vaccine versus placebo. These receptors were obtained from a person aged 18-65 years who received the Ad26.COV2.S COVID-19 vaccine or a placebo.

V and J are TRBV5-8 and TRBJ2-7, with D perhaps TRBD1 (6 bases). Trimming cost V 4 bases and J 5 bases, with 13 bases left between them. This CDR3 spans 13 amino acids. In germline, CDR1 is SGHTS, CDR2 YDEGEE. In nucleotides, the CDR3 is TGTGCCAGCAGCAGGACAGACGGTGACGAGCAGTACTTC. It is translated as CASSRTDGDEQYF.

The chain carries TRBV5-1 and TRBJ1-2, with a tentative D call TRBD1 (5 bases). CDR1 is SGHRS and CDR2 is YFSETQ in the germline V gene. Trimming shortened V by 1 base and J by 4 bases, and 11 bases separated the two germline ends. This CDR3 region has 14 residues. The CDR3, as DNA: TGCGCCAGCAGCTTGAATCCAGGGAGCTATGGCTACACCTTC. The encoded protein is CASSLNPGSYGYTF.

This rearrangement joins TRBV7-7 to TRBJ2-2; 14 bases are shared with TRBD2. The CDR3 extends over 18 amino acids. V gave up 6 bases and J gave up 4 bases; unmatched junction bases: 10. Per germline, CDR1 SSHAT and CDR2 FNYEAQ (reference sequence). As DNA, the CDR3 is TGTGCCAGCAGTCAACGGACTAGCGGGGGGCACAGCACCGGGGAGCTGTTTTTT. Its protein product is CASSQRTSGGHSTGELFF.

The chain has TRBV5-1 and TRBJ2-1; TRBD1 is a possible D gene (5 bases). The length of the CDR3 is 13 residues. The V gene lost 4 bases and the J gene lost 5 bases, with 10 bases spanning the gap. Looked up from germline, CDR1 is SGHRS and CDR2 is YFSETQ. This CDR3 reads CASSSDSHNEQFF. Written as DNA, the CDR3 is TGCGCCAGCAGCAGTGACAGTCACAATGAGCAGTTCTTC.

V gene TRBV15 combines with J gene TRBJ1-2, with D possibly TRBD1 on 5 matching bases. Germline V lookup: CDR1 LNHNV, CDR2 YYDKDF (reference sequence). This CDR3 contains 12 residues. Trimming took off 4 bases at V and 8 bases at J, with 11 bases between the two ends. In nucleotides, the CDR3 is TGTGCCACCAGCACGGGGGTAGACGGCTACACCTTC. This codes for CATSTGVDGYTF.